This entry concerns a single T cell receptor beta chain. The sample belongs to a study of shared T cell receptors in the human thymus. Here immunoSEQ multiplex PCR was the method, and the copy in TCRdb shows in-frame clones only, minus some. The sample holds approximately 730,000 clones, approximately 85% seen once. V gave up 4 bases and J gave up 0 bases, with 13 bases separating them. The CDR3 extends over 17 amino acids. Germline V gene lookup returns CDR1 SGHAT and CDR2 FQNNGV. These data are also associated with another study on human thymus T cells. That study adds: Healthy Finnish infants having corrective surgery for congenital heart defects served as donors. The thymus tissue came from resections taken during corrective heart surgery. V and J genes seemed to be used with bias in thymic and blood repertoires. Highly overlapping thymic repertoires in unrelated individuals were reported by related research.

This clonotype was sampled from a girl in the first two years of life with a congenital heart defect. Sequenced sample: thymocytes. The chain combines TRBV11-2 with TRBJ2-6; TRBD1 might be the D (6 bases). The CDR3 here is CASSSRTANSGANVLTF. In DNA form, the CDR3 reads TGTGCCAGCAGCTCCCGGACAGCAAACTCTGGGGCCAACGTCCTGACTTTC.